The 15 T cell receptor beta chains below were found in one sample sequenced in a study of blood T cell repertoires in COVID-19. Assay used: immunoSEQ multiplex PCR; TCRdb lists only in-frame clones, some missing. Of around 250,000 clones listed, 88% were seen once; the top ten hold 2.5% to 3.5%. The sample consisted of PBMCs or T cells enriched from blood (not recorded which). The receptors stem from a woman in her forties who had been exposed to COVID-19.

V usage is TRBV27 and J usage is TRBJ1-4, with 7 positions matching TRBD1. The CDR3 is 13 residues long. The ends lost 8 bases at V and 5 bases at J; junction bases unmatched: 5. Germline V lookup: CDR1 MNHEY, CDR2 SMNVEV (reference sequence). The DNA of the CDR3 is TGTGCCAGCGGGCGACAGGGAAATGAAAAACTGTTTTTT. As protein: CASGRQGNEKLFF.

The chain combines TRBV12-3 or TRBV12-4 with TRBJ1-2; a weak D match, TRBD1 (5 bases). This CDR3 is built from 11 residues. V was shortened by 5 bases and J by 12 bases, with 13 bases between the two germline ends. Here the CDR3 reads CASSLVGPHTF. CDR3 in DNA: TGTGCCAGCAGTCTGGTGGGGCCACACACCTTC.

This rearrangement joins TRBV3-1 (or the pseudogene TRBV3-2) to TRBJ2-3, with TRBD1 matching 7 bases. Germline V gene sequence: CDR1 LGHDT, CDR2 YNNKEL (reference sequence). There are 19 residues in the CDR3. V was pared by 4 bases and J by 4 bases, with 20 bases of the junction left unmatched. Written as DNA, the CDR3 is TGTGCCAGCAGCCCCGGGGACAGCGAGCCCTGGCAGTATGCAGATACGCAGTATTTT. Protein: CASSPGDSEPWQYADTQYF.

Only a few counts were recorded for this clone. At one boundary the junction diverges from the germline segment, which might be a read error. The chain employs TRBV5-1 and TRBJ2-3, with D maybe TRBD2 (6 bases). CDR1 and CDR2 (germline): SGHRS, YFSETQ. The CDR3 contains 13 residues. The CDR3 spells CASSPALGGTQYF. The CDR3 DNA reads as TGTGCCAGCAGCCCCGCTCTGGGAGGTACGCAGTATTTT.

The chain is built from TRBV4-2 and TRBJ2-2; D is unclear. The length of the CDR3 is 12 residues. Trimming left V 3 bases short and J 5 bases short, with 4 bases between. Germline CDR1 reads LGHNA; CDR2 reads YNFKEQ. The CDR3 is CASSHLTGELFF. CDR3 nucleotide sequence: TGTGCCAGCAGCCACCTGACCGGGGAGCTGTTTTTT.

The V gene is TRBV6-5, the J gene TRBJ1-2; 7 nucleotides agree with TRBD1. V gave up 2 bases and J gave up 6 bases; unmatched junction bases: 9. The length of the CDR3 is 15 residues. Germline V gene data show CDR1 as MNHEY and CDR2 as SVGAGI. The CDR3 coding sequence is TGTGCCAGCAGTTACGGGACCGGGACAGTTCATGGCTACACCTTC. Protein sequence: CASSYGTGTVHGYTF.

V gene TRBV30 combines with J gene TRBJ1-4; D not resolved. The germline CDR1 and CDR2 sequences are GTSNPN and SVGIG (reference sequence). The ends were cut back, 3 bases at V and 3 bases at J, with 14 bases in the middle. The CDR3 runs 15 residues. CDR3 DNA: TGTGCCTGGAGCGCGTTGATCCAACCTAATGAAAAACTGTTTTTT. This gives the protein CAWSALIQPNEKLFF.

The chain recombines TRBV12-5 with TRBJ1-6; unclear D gene. V lost 1 base, J lost 7 bases, and 5 bases lay in between. The CDR3 consists of 13 residues. CDR1 and CDR2 from the germline V gene are LGHNT and FRNRAP. The CDR3 spells CASGLGRNSPLHF. In DNA form, the CDR3 reads TGTGCTAGTGGTTTGGGGAGGAATTCACCCCTCCACTTT.

The chain is built from TRBV5-1 and TRBJ2-7; possibly TRBD1 for D (5 bases). V was trimmed by 4 bases and J by 0 bases, leaving 11 bases between them. The CDR3 spans 14 residues. Per germline, CDR1 SGHRS and CDR2 YFSETQ. The CDR3 DNA is TGCGCCAGCAGCCTCGGACAACACTCCTACGAGCAGTACTTC. It is translated as CASSLGQHSYEQYF.

This clone was counted a few times. V and J are TRBV6-5 and TRBJ2-7, with TRBD1 matching 10 bases. V dropped 7 bases and J dropped 1; count of bases not matched to a gene: 7. Germline values: CDR1 MNHEY, CDR2 SVGAGI. The CDR3 consists of 15 residues. DNA for the CDR3: TGTGCCAGCACCGAAGGGACAGGGGAGTCCTACGAGCAGTACTTC. Translated: CASTEGTGESYEQYF.

This clone appeared once. The V and J genes are TRBV7-2 and TRBJ2-1; the D gene is possibly TRBD2 (6 bases). The CDR3 runs 14 residues. V was pared by 5 bases and J by 3 bases, with 11 bases between. Germline V gives CDR1 SGHTA, CDR2 FQGNSA. The DNA for the CDR3 is TGTGCCAGCAGCAACGGAGGGCGCTACAATGAGCAGTTCTTC. Protein: CASSNGGRYNEQFF.

This chain uses TRBV6-1 with TRBJ2-7; possible D gene TRBD2, 6 bases. Looked up from germline, CDR1 is MNHNS and CDR2 is SASEGT. Trimming took off 3 bases at V and 10 bases at J, with 10 bases between the two ends. CDR3 size: 11 residues. The CDR3 DNA follows: TGTGCCAGCAGTGAGGGAGGCGGACAGTACGTC. Amino acids: CASSEGGGQYV.

J is TRBJ1-4 and V is TRBV2; possible D gene TRBD1, 5 bases. V lost 2 bases, J lost 4 bases, and 20 bases lay in between. The CDR3 totals 18 residues. Germline V gene data show CDR1 as SNHLY and CDR2 as FYNNEI. CDR3 sequence (DNA): TGTGCCAGCAGTGAATCCCCACCCCTTACAGGCTATAATGAAAAACTGTTTTTT. Its protein is CASSESPPLTGYNEKLFF.

This clone has only one observation. V usage is TRBV6-5 and J usage is TRBJ1-3; D is undetermined. V dropped 8 bases and J dropped 0 bases, with 5 bases sitting between them. Germline-derived CDR1 and CDR2 are MNHEY and SVGAGI. The CDR3 is 12 amino acids. This chain's CDR3 is CASLSSGNTIYF. Here the CDR3 DNA reads TGTGCCAGCCTTAGCTCTGGAAACACCATATATTTT.

In this sample, this clone turned up once. The CDR3 nucleotides are TGTGCCAGCAGCCACCGAGACAGGGACTCTCGCGAGCAGTACTTC. As protein: CASSHRDRDSREQYF. V is TRBV3-1 (or the pseudogene TRBV3-2) and J is TRBJ2-7, with D maybe TRBD1 (7 bases). The CDR3 is 15 amino acids. Germline V gives CDR1 LGHDT, CDR2 YNNKEL (reference sequence). Deletions cut 3 bases from V and 6 bases from J, with 18 bases between.